These 29 T cell receptor beta chains were sequenced from one sample in a study of regulatory T cells in long-lasting Graves disease. The time point was: persistent/refractory GD, antithyroid drugs over 5 years with positive TRAb. TCR sequences were obtained from RNA taken from PBMCs. Combining iRepertoire HTBI primers with Arm-PCR of CDR3 regions, the authors built TCR beta libraries. TCRdb called the multiplex PCR reads again in MiXCR, with one record for every CDR3 protein. Of approximately 400,000 distinct CDR3 sequences listed, less than 25% are singletons. The sample consisted of peripheral blood mononuclear cells (PBMCs), taken when the disease was refractory, from a patient treated with antithyroid drugs. These receptors all stem from a female donor with Graves disease.

This clonotype was seen ten or more times. The chain combines TRBV12-3 or TRBV12-4 with TRBJ2-2; 8 bases fit TRBD2. CDR3 size: 14 residues. Trimming removed 2 bases from V and 7 bases from J; junction bases left unmatched: 3. The CDR3 region has the DNA TGTGCCAGCAGTTTAAGCGGGAGAGGCGGGGAGCTGTTTTTT. Translation gives CASSLSGRGGELFF.

This chain uses TRBV7-2 with TRBJ1-6; 10 positions agree with TRBD1. J lost 0 bases, V lost 4 bases, and 9 bases had no gene match. This CDR3 spans 19 amino acids. Per germline, CDR1 SGHTA and CDR2 FQGNSA. The CDR3 nucleotides are TGTGCCAGCAGCTACGGGACAGGGGCCATTTCCTCCTATAATTCACCCCTCCACTTT. It translates to CASSYGTGAISSYNSPLHF.

This clonotype was detected once. The chain couples TRBV29-1 to TRBJ1-3; D is ambiguous. V lost 2 bases and J lost 0, with 8 bases in between. CDR1 and CDR2 (germline): SQVTM, ANQGSEA. The CDR3 contains 14 residues. Here the CDR3 reads CSVENYPSGNTIYF. The CDR3 DNA sequence: TGCAGCGTTGAAAATTACCCCTCTGGAAACACCATATATTTT.

This clonotype was detected ten times or more. V gene TRBV7-9 combines with J gene TRBJ2-7; D might be TRBD2 (5 bases). V lost 3 bases, J lost 6 bases, and 15 bases lay in between. In germline, CDR1 is SEHNR, CDR2 FQNEAQ (reference sequence). The CDR3 has 14 amino acids. The CDR3 loop is CASSLSPTSGEQYF. CDR3 coding DNA: TGTGCCAGCAGCTTGTCCCCAACTAGTGGCGAGCAGTACTTC.

In its sample, this clonotype was seen a few times. The V call is TRBV5-1, the J call TRBJ1-6; tentative D call: TRBD1 (6 bases). The CDR3 sequence is 14 residues long. V was pared by 2 bases and J by 10 bases, with 13 bases between. Germline V gene data show CDR1 as SGHRS and CDR2 as YFSETQ. The CDR3 nucleotides read TGCGCCAGCAGCTTCCCAGGGGTAGACTCACCCCTCCACTTT. Its protein is CASSFPGVDSPLHF.

This clonotype showed up just a few times. The genes are TRBV29-1 and TRBJ1-5; the D gene is possibly TRBD1 (6 bases). CDR3 length: 14 amino acids. Trimming stripped 6 bases from V and 1 base from J, with 13 bases between. Germline CDR1 is SQVTM and CDR2 is ANQGSEA. The chain's CDR3 is CSVRLTGSNQPQHF. DNA of the CDR3: TGCAGCGTGAGGCTTACAGGGAGCAATCAGCCCCAGCATTTT.

This clonotype has only a few counts. The V gene is TRBV6-5, the J gene TRBJ2-2; no clear D gene. The ends were cut back, 3 bases at V and 1 base at J, with 3 bases in the middle. The CDR3 runs to 13 residues. Germline V lookup: CDR1 MNHEY, CDR2 SVGAGI. As DNA, the CDR3 is TGTGCCAGCAGTTATCAGAACACCGGGGAGCTGTTTTTT. As protein: CASSYQNTGELFF.

V usage is TRBV30 and J usage is TRBJ1-1, with D hard to call. The CDR3 has 12 residues. V lost 4 bases and J lost 0, with 6 bases in between. Germline loops: CDR1 GTSNPN, CDR2 SVGIG (reference sequence). CDR3 nucleotide sequence: TGTGCCTGGACAGAAATGAACACTGAAGCTTTCTTT. Translated, it gives CAWTEMNTEAFF. Supplemented by reference TRBV30 and TRBJ1-1, the full variable domain reads SQTIHQWPATLVQPVGSPLSLECTVEGTSNPNLYWYRQAAGRGLQLLFYSVGIGQISSEVPQNLSASRPQDRQFILSSKKLLLSDSGFYLCAWTEMNTEAFFGQGTRLTVV.

This clonotype appeared many times. The chain joins TRBV6-5 to TRBJ1-2; D is possibly TRBD1 (6 bases). Germline-derived CDR1 and CDR2 are MNHEY and SVGAGI. The length of the CDR3 is 14 residues. Trimming left V 0 bases short and J 2 bases short, with 7 bases between. CDR3 protein: CASSYSGQNYGYTF. The CDR3 DNA sequence: TGTGCCAGCAGTTACTCCGGACAGAACTATGGCTACACCTTC.

The rearrangement links TRBV20-1 to TRBJ2-5, with TRBD2 matching 11 bases. The germline CDR1 and CDR2 sequences are DFQATT and SNEGSKA (reference sequence). The V gene end was trimmed by 6 bases and the J gene end by 7 bases; junction bases not matched to a gene: 13. This CDR3 is 15 amino acids long. The CDR3 bases are TGCAGTGCGCCCTTGGGACTAGCGGCTCGGGCGACCCAGTACTTC. Its translation is CSAPLGLAARATQYF.

CDR3 residues: CASAHSGRAAGELFF. The DNA of the CDR3 is TGCGCCAGCGCACATAGCGGGAGGGCCGCCGGGGAGCTGTTTTTT. The chain uses TRBV4-1 and TRBJ2-2; 11 nucleotides align to TRBD2. Germline V gives CDR1 MGHRA, CDR2 YSYEKL. This CDR3 is built from 15 residues. V lost 8 bases and J lost 6; bases outside the gene matches: 8.

This clonotype was recorded a few times. V gene TRBV30 combines with J gene TRBJ2-7, with TRBD1 matching 10 bases. Per germline, CDR1 GTSNPN and CDR2 SVGIG (reference sequence). This CDR3 spans 15 amino acids. The trim removed 0 bases at V and 2 bases at J, leaving 4 bases unmatched. The CDR3 sequence: CAWSVGTGVTYEQYF. Here the CDR3 DNA reads TGTGCCTGGAGTGTTGGGACAGGGGTAACCTACGAGCAGTACTTC.

Many counts were recorded for this clonotype. The rearrangement uses TRBV6-1 and TRBJ1-5; D unclear. Trimming took 6 bases from V and 7 from J, leaving 16 bases between them. The CDR3 runs to 14 residues. In germline, CDR1 is MNHNS, CDR2 SASEGT. The CDR3: CASSWESPFQPQHF. The CDR3 DNA is TGTGCCAGCAGCTGGGAATCGCCCTTCCAGCCCCAGCATTTT.

This clonotype was seen a few times. This chain connects TRBV29-1 to TRBJ2-7; TRBD2 matches 8 bases. With V trimmed by 3 bases and J by 7 bases, 5 bases remained unmatched. The germline V gene has CDR1 SQVTM and CDR2 ANQGSEA. This CDR3 spans 12 amino acids. The DNA for the CDR3 is TGCAGCGTTGATAGCGGGGTTAGGGAGCAGTACTTC. Residues: CSVDSGVREQYF.

The genes are TRBV6-5 and TRBJ2-5, with D uncertain. V lost 1 base to trimming and J lost 2 bases, with 2 bases between them. The CDR3 extends over 12 amino acids. Germline CDR1 reads MNHEY; CDR2 reads SVGAGI. In nucleotides, the CDR3 is TGTGCCAGCAGTTACTGGCAAGAGACCCAGTACTTC. Translating gives CASSYWQETQYF.

The gene calls are TRBV20-1 and TRBJ2-7, with 7 bases matching TRBD2. In germline, CDR1 is DFQATT, CDR2 SNEGSKA (reference sequence). The CDR3 totals 12 residues. The ends lost 6 bases at V and 4 bases at J; junction bases unmatched: 6. The chain's CDR3 is CSAHTGGYEQYF. The CDR3 bases are TGCAGTGCCCACACGGGGGGTTACGAGCAGTACTTC.

This clonotype has only a few counts. The rearrangement joins TRBV27 to TRBJ1-6; D gene uncertain. The V gene lost 0 bases and the J gene lost 8 bases, with 11 bases spanning the gap. The CDR3 runs 15 residues. Germline CDR1 and CDR2: MNHEY and SMNVEV (reference sequence). CDR3 sequence reads: CASSLSRGIDSPLHF. For the CDR3, the DNA is TGTGCCAGCAGTTTATCGCGGGGTATTGATTCACCCCTCCACTTT.

The genes are TRBV20-1 and TRBJ1-6, with D perhaps matching TRBD1 (6 bases). The CDR3 has 15 amino acids. V lost 5 bases and J 4 bases, leaving 15 bases between the germline ends. Germline V CDR1 and CDR2: DFQATT, SNEGSKA (reference sequence). The CDR3 here is CSAPQDSIYNSPLHF. CDR3 DNA sequence: TGCAGTGCTCCTCAGGACAGCATTTATAATTCACCCCTCCACTTT.

This clonotype was seen more than once but under ten times. The chain uses TRBV5-4 and TRBJ1-4; 8 bases map to TRBD1. CDR3 length equals 20 residues. V lost 1 base, J lost 3 bases, and 17 bases stayed unmatched. Germline loops: CDR1 SGHNT, CDR2 YYREEE (reference sequence). The DNA for the CDR3 is TGTGCCAGCAGCTTGACCGCTAGGACAGGGTCGAAGGTGGCTAATGAAAAACTGTTTTTT. Residues: CASSLTARTGSKVANEKLFF.

The V gene is TRBV20-1, the J gene TRBJ2-7; 7 bases are a match to TRBD2. Losses at the gene ends were 6 bases for V and 2 bases for J; bases not matched to a gene: 4. The CDR3 loop spans 12 amino acids. The germline V gene has CDR1 DFQATT and CDR2 SNEGSKA (reference sequence). For the CDR3, the DNA is TGCAGTGCCCTAGCGGATCCCTACGAGCAGTACTTC. The encoded protein is CSALADPYEQYF.

This clonotype has a handful of counts. The chain links TRBV28 to TRBJ2-7; D possibly corresponds to TRBD1 (6 bases). CDR1 and CDR2 from the germline V gene are MDHEN and SYDVKM. Trimming took 6 bases from V and 4 from J, leaving 10 bases between them. CDR3 length: 12 residues. CDR3 in DNA: TGTGCCAGCAGGCCAGACAGGTACGAGCAGTACTTC. This sequence encodes CASRPDRYEQYF.

This chain uses TRBV6-1 with TRBJ1-2; D is unclear. V was clipped by 3 bases and J by 9 bases, with 11 bases between them. Germline loops: CDR1 MNHNS, CDR2 SASEGT. CDR3 length: 12 residues. The CDR3 reads CASSDPGRSYTF. DNA of the CDR3: TGTGCCAGCAGTGACCCAGGAAGGAGCTACACCTTC.

This clonotype was counted at least ten times. The chain combines TRBV11-2 with TRBJ1-1; the D is unclear. CDR1 and CDR2 from the germline V gene are SGHAT and FQNNGV. Between the trimmed V and J ends, which lost 1 base and 3 bases, there was a span of 9 bases. This CDR3 is built from 14 residues. CDR3 sequence (DNA): TGTGCCAGCAGCTTAGTGTTACGGGACACTGAAGCTTTCTTT. This gives the protein CASSLVLRDTEAFF.

This clonotype came up many times. The chain combines TRBV15 with TRBJ1-2, with TRBD1 identical over 9 bases. J gave up 8 bases and V 3 bases, and 4 bases lay outside the gene matches. Germline V lookup: CDR1 LNHNV, CDR2 YYDKDF (reference sequence). The CDR3 spans 13 residues. CDR3 protein: CATSSRTGDGYTF. In nucleotides, the CDR3 is TGTGCCACCAGCAGCCGGACAGGGGACGGCTACACCTTC.

This clonotype was counted ten times or more. The rearrangement links TRBV2 to TRBJ2-5; D not certain. The CDR3 has 12 amino acids. V shed 8 bases and J shed 5 bases, with 12 bases lying between them. Germline-derived CDR1 and CDR2 are SNHLY and FYNNEI. The CDR3 protein is CASVEVGETQYF. The CDR3 DNA follows: TGTGCCAGCGTCGAAGTGGGGGAGACCCAGTACTTC.

This chain uses TRBV14 with TRBJ1-2; the match to TRBD1 covers 8 bases. After removal of 1 base from V and 4 bases from J, the junction contained 5 bases not matched to a gene. Per germline, CDR1 SGHDN and CDR2 FVKESK. The length of the CDR3 is 15 residues. The CDR3 spells CASSQAAGGLYGYTF. CDR3 sequence (DNA): TGTGCCAGCAGCCAAGCGGCAGGGGGCCTCTATGGCTACACCTTC.

The sample holds a few counts of this clonotype. The chain uses TRBV27 and TRBJ2-7; 15 bases are a match to TRBD2. CDR1 MNHEY and CDR2 SMNVEV come from the germline V gene (reference sequence). CDR3 length: 14 residues. CDR3 DNA: TGTGTATCCGGGACTAGCGGGGGGATCTACGAGCAGTACTTC. Protein product: CVSGTSGGIYEQYF.

The J gene is TRBJ2-6, the V gene TRBV5-1, with D possibly being TRBD2 (6 bases). V was cut by 3 bases and J by 1 base, with 17 bases left in between. This CDR3 has 18 amino acids. CDR1 SGHRS and CDR2 YFSETQ come from the germline V gene. In DNA, the CDR3 is TGCGCCAGCAGCTCATGGGACTCTGGGGCGTCTGGGGCCAACGTCCTGACTTTC. This encodes CASSSWDSGASGANVLTF. Full variable domain (missing parts from reference TRBV5-1 and TRBJ2-6): KAGVTQTPRYLIKTRGQQVTLSCSPISGHRSVSWYQQTPGQGLQFLFEYFSETQRNKGNFPGRFSGRQFSNSRSEMNVSTLELGDSALYLCASSSWDSGASGANVLTFGAGSRLTVL.

The chain uses TRBV29-1 and TRBJ2-3, with TRBD2 identical over 8 bases. The J segment lost 10 bases and the V segment lost 3 bases, leaving 9 bases of the junction unmatched. Germline CDR1 SQVTM, CDR2 ANQGSEA. CDR3 size: 13 residues. The CDR3 region is CSVERREDDAQYF. Written as DNA, the CDR3 is TGCAGCGTTGAGAGGCGGGAGGACGATGCGCAGTATTTT.